Listed below are T cell receptor beta chains from one sample, sequenced in a study of blood T cells in healthy people across ages. MiXCR, applied by TCRdb to the 5' RACE reads, yields one record per CDR3 protein. Of about 970,000 distinct CDR3 sequences listed, roughly 51% are singletons. The sample comprised blood. The receptors were sampled from a woman aged 55-69 years in good health. CDR3s include the opening cysteine and the closing phenylalanine or tryptophan. The D gene is left open where the match is weak. Rows give clone size only sometimes, using once, few, many, or a class for an expanded clone.

j_call	clone_size	v_call	d_call	cdr3_nt	cdr3_aa
TRBJ2-7	NA	TRBV7-8	NA	TGTGCCAGCAGCTTTGAGGGAGGTCTCGAGCAGTACTTC	CASSFEGGLEQYF
TRBJ2-3	NA	TRBV6-6	TRBD2	TGTGCCAGCAGCCCGACTAGCGGGGGGAGCACAGATACGCAGTATTTT	CASSPTSGGSTDTQYF
TRBJ2-7	few	TRBV10-3	TRBD1	TGTGCCACCGCGGGGACAGGGGACTCCTACGAGCAGTACTTC	CATAGTGDSYEQYF
TRBJ2-7	NA	TRBV15	NA	TGTGCCACCAGCAGAGCAGGGGTGGGCTACGAGCAGTACTTC	CATSRAGVGYEQYF
TRBJ2-7	NA	TRBV29-1	TRBD1	TGCAGCGCTGGGACAGGGGAGGACGAGCAGTACTTC	CSAGTGEDEQYF
TRBJ1-2	NA	TRBV29-1	NA	TGCAGTGTTGAAGATCTGTTCGTTGCCAATGGCTACACCTTC	CSVEDLFVANGYTF
TRBJ2-4	NA	TRBV6-6	NA	TGTGCCAGCAGTTACAGTCCGACAGGAAAAAAAAACATTCAGTACTTC	CASSYSPTGKKNIQYF
TRBJ2-3	few	TRBV5-4	TRBD2	TGTGCCAGCAGCAAGCACGCGGGAGGGACCACAGATACGCAGTATTTT	CASSKHAGGTTDTQYF
TRBJ2-2	once	TRBV20-1	NA	TGCAGTGCCTGGACCTCCAACACCGGGGAGCTGTTTTTT	CSAWTSNTGELFF
TRBJ2-7	few	TRBV5-6	TRBD2	TGTGCCAGCAGCGACGAACCCCTAGCGGGAGCGTACGAGCAGTACTTC	CASSDEPLAGAYEQYF
TRBJ1-1	NA	TRBV25-1	NA	TGTGCCAGCAGGCTTGGAGGCCCGAACACTGAAGCTTTCTTT	CASRLGGPNTEAFF
TRBJ2-5	few	TRBV11-2	NA	TGTGCCAGCAGCTTAGTGATAACGGGTGCCCAGTACTTC	CASSLVITGAQYF
TRBJ1-2	NA	TRBV20-1	NA	TGCAGTGCTACCGACGGGCCGCGCTATGGCTACACCTTC	CSATDGPRYGYTF
TRBJ2-5	NA	TRBV29-1	NA	TGCAGCGTTGCTCGAGACTTACGGCAAGAGACCCAGTACTTC	CSVARDLRQETQYF
TRBJ2-2	NA	TRBV7-3	NA	TGTGCCAGCAGCATCGACGGGAACACCGGGGGGCTGTTTTTT	CASSIDGNTGGLFF
TRBJ2-7	NA	TRBV10-3	NA	TGTGCCATCAGTGAGTCGATAGGGGGGGCAAAATACGAGCAGTACTTC	CAISESIGGAKYEQYF
TRBJ2-3	few	TRBV20-1	NA	TGCAGTGCTAGCAAGACGGGGCTGAGAGACACAGATACGCAGTATTTT	CSASKTGLRDTDTQYF
TRBJ2-1	NA	TRBV20-1	TRBD1	TGCAGTGCTCGACAGGGGTTGGATGAGCAGTTCTTC	CSARQGLDEQFF
TRBJ1-1	few	TRBV29-1	NA	TGCAGCTCTGGGGACGGCATGAACACTGAAGCTTTCTTT	CSSGDGMNTEAFF
TRBJ2-3	NA	TRBV28	NA	TGTGCCAGCAGTTTATCCCCTGTAGGGGTCCAGGATGGGACTGGGACGCAGTATTTT	CASSLSPVGVQDGTGTQYF
TRBJ1-6	few	TRBV6-5	TRBD1	TGTGCCAGCATGCGACAGGGGCAGTATTCACCCCTCCACTTT	CASMRQGQYSPLHF
TRBJ2-7	NA	TRBV6-5	TRBD2	TGTGCCAGCAGTGACCGACTAGCGGGCAACGAGCAGTACTTC	CASSDRLAGNEQYF
TRBJ2-5	NA	TRBV10-2	NA	TGCGCCAGCACTCGGGCAGGGGTGTCGGGAGAGACCCAGTACTTC	CASTRAGVSGETQYF
TRBJ2-5	many	TRBV11-2	NA	TGTGCCAGCAGCTTATGGTACAGCCAAGAGACCCAGTACTTC	CASSLWYSQETQYF
TRBJ2-1	NA	TRBV3-1	TRBD2	TGTGCCAGCAGCCTCCCAGGGACTAGCGGGAGGGCCGTGCAGTTCTTC	CASSLPGTSGRAVQFF
TRBJ2-1	NA	TRBV7-8	NA	TGTGCCAGCAGCGTAGGCTATAGGCACGACTACAATGGGCAGTTCTTC	CASSVGYRHDYNGQFF
TRBJ2-1	NA	TRBV30	NA	TGTGCCTGGAATCTCCTGGGACTGTACAATGAGCAGTTCTTC	CAWNLLGLYNEQFF
TRBJ2-7	NA	TRBV20-1	NA	TGCAGTGCGCCGAATAGGGAAAACGAGCAGTACTTC	CSAPNRENEQYF
TRBJ2-1	NA	TRBV7-9	NA	TGTGCCAGCAGGCCTACTCTCAGCTCCTACAATGAGCAGTTCTTC	CASRPTLSSYNEQFF
TRBJ2-1	NA	TRBV11-1	TRBD2	TGTGCCAGCAGCTTAGGGGTAGCGGGGGATTACAATGAGCAGTTCTTC	CASSLGVAGDYNEQFF
TRBJ2-3	NA	TRBV20-1	TRBD2	TGCAGTGCTGGAGATTTTCGGCGGGAGGGTACAGATACGCAGTATTTT	CSAGDFRREGTDTQYF
TRBJ2-7	NA	TRBV2	NA	TGTGCCAGCAGGGTAGGGGTCCACGAGCAGTACTTC	CASRVGVHEQYF